A single T cell receptor (beta chain) is shown here with its context. This entry comes from a study of blood T cell repertoires in COVID-19. On the study more broadly: Samples came from the United States, Italy and Spain, spanning acute and convalescent COVID-19.

Authors' processing steps: The authors estimated nucleated cell counts from reference gene primer amplification. The protocol was immunoSEQ multiplex PCR, while the TCRdb copy is restricted to in-frame clones and leaves out a portion. Clone size and V and J calls were adopted from that table, with D and trimming inferred from the DNA. The sample includes some 140,000 clones, approximately 90% seen only once; the top ten take around 20%. This receptor was identified in a man aged 50 to 60 with active or convalescent COVID-19. What was sequenced was peripheral blood.

The CDR3 is CASSLAGGHSYNEQFF. The CDR3 nucleotides read TGTGCCAGCAGCTTAGCGGGGGGGCACTCCTACAATGAGCAGTTCTTC. The V and J genes are TRBV7-2 and TRBJ2-1, with a possible D match to TRBD2 (7 bases). Per germline, CDR1 SGHTA and CDR2 FQGNSA. V lost 0 bases and J lost 0, with 9 bases in between. CDR3 size: 16 residues. Full variable domain (rest looked up from reference TRBV7-2 and TRBJ2-1): GAGVSQSPSNKVTEKGKDVELRCDPISGHTALYWYRQSLGQGLEFLIYFQGNSAPDKSGLPSDRFSAERTGGSVSTLTIQRTQQEDSAVYLCASSLAGGHSYNEQFFGPGTRLTVL.